The sequence of this T cell receptor beta chain was determined in a study of blood T cells in healthy people across ages (dated by TCRdb to 2013 to 2016). About the investigation overall: In model experiments, template switching captured roughly one uniquely barcoded TCR beta cDNA molecule for every two T cells. The study analyzed two additional independent replicas of 1 million unique cDNA reads from the same blood draw for two donors, one aged 18 to 29 and one aged 80 or older. Four age groups were formed from the donors: young (average approximately 17 years), middle-aged (around 39), aged (about 68) and long-lived (less than 85). Donors of different ages were randomly distributed across sequencing lanes to avoid experimental bias. Using deep sequencing normalized with unique cDNA molecular identifiers, the study measured how TCR beta repertoire diversity changes with age.

Systemically healthy Caucasian individuals from Russia, 35 to 40 in total and aged roughly 6 to 95 years, were included as donors. Ten milliliters of peripheral blood were drawn from each donor into EDTA-treated Vacutainer tubes. Ficoll-Paque density-gradient centrifugation was used to isolate PBMCs, with at least 7 million obtained per sample. Total RNA was extracted from PBMCs with Trizol reagent, with at least 6 micrograms obtained per sample. For every donor, an aliquot of PBMCs went through flow cytometry to measure the percentages of naive CD45RAhigh/CD27high T cells. The library was produced with 5' RACE. For sequencing, an Illumina HiSeq 2500 was employed. A second PCR of roughly 7 to 11 cycles was performed with a sample-barcoded 5' primer and a J-beta primer mix. A template-switch 5' adaptor carrying 12 random nucleotides introduced a unique molecular identifier onto each TCR beta cDNA molecule. At least 3 million CDR3-containing paired-end reads were obtained from each sample. First-strand cDNA synthesis was performed from all RNA using the Mint cDNA synthesis kit, with priming by a TRBC-specific oligonucleotide. Following uracil-DNA glycosylase treatment, a first 18-cycle PCR with universal primers M1SS and BC2_uni_R was performed on all cDNA. For the original study's pipeline: For normalization, 1 million high-quality reads were randomly selected from each sample, with every read carrying a distinct molecular identifier. Instead of being binned into consensus sequences, reads with shared molecular identifiers were discarded. MiTCR, set to a Q25 quality threshold and the strictest error-elimination algorithm, was used for CDR3 identification, clonotype clustering and error correction. A nonparametric unseen species model using Euler transformation provided a lower-bound estimate of total TCR beta diversity. The public sequencing data were trimmed at Q25 with fastp and processed into clonotypes with MiXCR by TCRdb, which kept only in-frame beta chains. Rows with one shared CDR3 protein collapse into an entry with the most common genes and DNA. TCRdb, not the original authors, processed these V and J calls. The sample table shows about 1,500,000 distinct CDR3 sequences, and 28% are seen once. 7.7% of the sample is held by the ten biggest clonotypes.

The junction carries 19 bases between V and J, which are trimmed by 7 bases and 1 base respectively. The CDR3 contains 16 residues, cysteine and phenylalanine counted. The CDR3 DNA has 48 bases and is translated from base 1. For CDR1 and CDR2, the germline V gene lists MNHEY and SVGAGI. Details on this clonotype: This clone's antigen is unknown. It has no much larger one-base neighbor in the sample; base qualities were not kept.

Summary of the overall study and its limitations: As age increased, observed TCR beta diversity per million T cells dropped in a roughly linear way, and a significant reduction was already evident by age 40. A strong correlation was found between observed TCR beta diversity and the percentage of naive T cells measured by flow cytometry. Conclusive comparison of naive and antigen-experienced compartments was prevented by the profiling of bulk unsorted PBMCs. Donor CMV infection status was unknown, potentially confounding age-related changes in expanded clonotypes. Compared with the aged group, the long-lived group had more naive CD4+ T cells, fewer expanded clones and increased TCR diversity, suggesting age selection. Total diversity estimates from one million sequenced T cells were considered lower bounds and underestimates.

The receptor chain draws on TRBV6-5 and TRBJ1-1; no D gene call is confident. The sample comprised blood. The sequence was obtained from a woman between 25 and 40 years old in good health. CDR3 loop: CASIKSAAHRNTEAFF. The DNA sequence follows: TGTGCCAGCATCAAATCGGCCGCTCACAGGAACACTGAAGCTTTCTTT.